This T cell receptor (beta chain) was recorded in a study of cytomegalovirus exposure and HLA in healthy donors. Broader study findings: V- and J-gene trimming of TCR beta was linked (in a later analysis) to a missense DCLRE1C variant. Researchers had no immune exposure information except CMV serostatus available. Analyses of presence/absence relied on an assumption of roughly uniform sequencing depth across donors. Confirmation was obtained in vitro that three CMV-associated chains are specific for CMV antigens.

60 Vbeta and 13 Jbeta primers were used in PCR. Some clones are missing from TCRdb's copy, which holds only in-frame ones; the method was immunoSEQ multiplex PCR. The sample yields 150,000 or so clones, roughly 80% seen once. A word on this clone: Its antigen is still unknown.

The CDR3 loop spans 16 amino acids. V lost 5 bases, J lost 2 bases, and 6 bases stayed unmatched. Germline V gives CDR1 SEHNR, CDR2 FQNEAQ (reference sequence). V usage is TRBV7-9 and J usage is TRBJ1-3; 10 nucleotides agree with TRBD1. This clonotype was sampled from a man aged 25-40 years in good health and CMV-seropositive. Input material: PBMCs. The CDR3, as DNA: TGTGCCAGCAGCATAGGACAGGGGGATACTGGAAACACCATATATTTT. Translated, it gives CASSIGQGDTGNTIYF.